This T cell receptor (beta chain) was profiled in a study of cytomegalovirus exposure and HLA in healthy donors. The J segment lost 8 bases and the V segment lost 3 bases, leaving 7 bases of the junction unmatched. This CDR3 is built from 14 residues. Germline V gene lookup returns CDR1 MDHEN and CDR2 SYDVKM. Primers: 60 Vbeta forward and 13 Jbeta reverse. Assay: immunoSEQ multiplex PCR; the TCRdb copy retains only in-frame clones and omits some. Of around 100,000 clones in the sample, roughly 68% were seen once. The sequencing input was PBMCs. The chain links TRBV28 to TRBJ2-7, with 10 bases that match TRBD1. This receptor was taken from a woman aged 25 to 39 in good health and CMV-seronegative. The CDR3 coding sequence is TGTGCCAGCAGTTTTGTGGGACAGGGGTGCCAGCAGTACTTC. Its protein is CASSFVGQGCQQYF.